The text below deals with one T cell receptor (beta chain). Its antigen target is currently unknown. Base qualities are not at hand, and no much larger clone is one base apart. The record originates from a study of T-cell memory formation after mild COVID-19 (dated by TCRdb to the early 2020s). Background for the entire study: TCR sequence clusters from the two donors were largely donor specific. Two young, previously healthy adult volunteers, one female and one male, were included in the cohort. In two donors, T-cell clones that expanded and contracted after mild COVID-19 were followed by sequencing TCRalpha and TCRbeta repertoires longitudinally. Results and caveats for the whole study, not just this receptor: Contracting CD4+ clones were found mainly in CM and EM memory subsets, while CD8+ clones were enriched in EMRA. Balanced CD4/CD8 phenotypes were observed for clones contracting from day 15 to 85, whereas a bias towards CD4+ was observed for a second wave of clones expanding from day 15 to 37. The detection of some responding clones in pre-infection memory suggests that pre-existing cross-reactive memory T cells joined the SARS-CoV-2 response. Only a couple of mild cases were covered in the study, and larger cohorts including severe cases with pre-infection samples were considered necessary. SARS-CoV-2 specificity of the second-wave clones peaking on day 37 was not confirmed.

The data were produced on an Illumina NovaSeq 6000. cDNA libraries for TCRalpha and TCRbeta were prepared by 5'RACE using constant-segment primers, with sample barcodes and unique molecular identifiers added. Trizol reagent was used to extract RNA from every sample. Library amplification was performed in two PCR steps, and a second sample barcode and Illumina TruSeq adapters were introduced in the second step. Sequencing of the libraries was done on an Illumina NovaSeq, producing 2 x 150 bp paired-end reads. Under the source paper's analysis protocol: With migec v1.2.7, reads were demultiplexed and then collapsed into UMI-guided consensus sequences. Using mixcr v2.1.11, UMI consensuses were aligned to TRA and TRB V and J templates and then assembled into clonotypes. Clonotypes were classified as expanded or contracted when called significant by both edgeR and NoisET, with noise models trained on biological replicates. For edgeR calls, the thresholds were a false discovery rate-adjusted p below 0.01 and a log2 fold-change of 1. As an exploratory analysis of dynamics, max-normalized trajectories of the 1000 most abundant clonotypes were examined with PCA combined with hierarchical clustering. The CD4 or CD8 phenotype of responding clones was assigned using the separately sequenced CD4+ and CD8+ repertoires. TCRdb trimmed the raw reads at Q25, called clones with MiXCR and kept productive beta chains. Each record represents a unique CDR3 protein, reported with the most common genes and DNA among its rows. For this entry, the V and J calls and clone size follow TCRdb and not the study's own pipeline. The sample contains approximately 350,000 distinct CDR3 sequences, approximately 13% of them found a single time. Over 20% of the sample is in the top ten clones.

The germline V gene specifies MNHEY as CDR1 and SVGEGT as CDR2. Including cysteine and phenylalanine, the CDR3 has 12 amino acids. CDR3 DNA only is kept here, 36 bases in frame from base 1. A distance of 7 bases separates the germline ends of V and J, which lose 5 bases and 6 bases respectively. Ficoll-Paque density gradient centrifugation was used to isolate PBMCs. Material for sequencing was PBMCs or a T cell subset sorted from them (not recorded which). This TCR came from a man between 18 and 29 years old who had mild COVID-19 (a few samples of this study predate the infection). The sample titles of this study are shuffled in the database, so cell type and time point are left out; the donor was told from shared clones. This chain is built from TRBV6-2 or TRBV6-3 and TRBJ2-2, with no confidently assigned D gene. The DNA is as follows: TGTGCCAGCAGTAATTGGGCCGGGGAGCTGTTTTTT. This codes for CASSNWAGELFF.